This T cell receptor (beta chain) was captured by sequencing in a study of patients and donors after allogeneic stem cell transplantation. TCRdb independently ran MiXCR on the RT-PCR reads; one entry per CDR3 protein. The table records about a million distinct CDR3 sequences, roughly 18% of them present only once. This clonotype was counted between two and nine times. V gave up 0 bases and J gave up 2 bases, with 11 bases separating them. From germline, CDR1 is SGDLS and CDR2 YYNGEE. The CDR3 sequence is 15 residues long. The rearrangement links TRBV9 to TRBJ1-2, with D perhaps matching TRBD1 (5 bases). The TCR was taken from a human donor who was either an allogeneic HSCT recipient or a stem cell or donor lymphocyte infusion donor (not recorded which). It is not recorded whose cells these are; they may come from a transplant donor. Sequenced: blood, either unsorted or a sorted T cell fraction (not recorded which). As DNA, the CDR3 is TGTGCCAGCAGCGTAGCGGGGCACTTCAACTATGGCTACACCTTC. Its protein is CASSVAGHFNYGYTF. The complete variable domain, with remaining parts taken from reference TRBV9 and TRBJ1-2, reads DSGVTQTPKHLITATGQRVTLRCSPRSGDLSVYWYQQSLDQGLQFLIQYYNGEERAKGNILERFSAQQFPDLHSELNLSSLELGDSALYFCASSVAGHFNYGYTFGSGTRLTVV.